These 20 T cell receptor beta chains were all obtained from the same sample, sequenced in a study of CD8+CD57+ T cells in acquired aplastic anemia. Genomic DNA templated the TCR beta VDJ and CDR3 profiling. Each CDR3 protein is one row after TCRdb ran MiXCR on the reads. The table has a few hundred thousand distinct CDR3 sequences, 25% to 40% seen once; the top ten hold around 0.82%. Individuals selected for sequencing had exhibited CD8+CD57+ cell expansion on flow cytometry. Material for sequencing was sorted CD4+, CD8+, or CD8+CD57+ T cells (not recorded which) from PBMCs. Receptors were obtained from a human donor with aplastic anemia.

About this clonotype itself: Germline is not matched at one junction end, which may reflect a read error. The CDR3 sequence is CASSYFSRGTRELFF. Here the CDR3 DNA reads TGTGCCAGCAGTTACTTTTCCAGGGGCACCCGGGAGCTGTTTTTT. The V call is TRBV10-3, the J call TRBJ2-2, with D possibly TRBD1 on 6 matching bases. The CDR3 contains 15 residues. From germline, CDR1 is ENHRY and CDR2 SYGVKD.

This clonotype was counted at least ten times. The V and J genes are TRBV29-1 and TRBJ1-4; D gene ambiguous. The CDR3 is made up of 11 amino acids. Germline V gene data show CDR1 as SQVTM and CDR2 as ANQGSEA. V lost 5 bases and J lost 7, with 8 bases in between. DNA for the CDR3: TGCAGCGTTCCTCGGGGTGAAAAACTGTTTTTT. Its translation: CSVPRGEKLFF.

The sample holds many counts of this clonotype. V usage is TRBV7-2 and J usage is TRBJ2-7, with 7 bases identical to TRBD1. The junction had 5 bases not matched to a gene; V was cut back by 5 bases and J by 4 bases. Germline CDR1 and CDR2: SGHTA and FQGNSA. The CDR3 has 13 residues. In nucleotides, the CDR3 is TGTGCCAGCAGCCCAGGGACAGTATACGAGCAGTACTTC. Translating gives CASSPGTVYEQYF. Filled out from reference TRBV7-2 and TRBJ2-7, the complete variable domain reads GAGVSQSPSNKVTEKGKDVELRCDPISGHTALYWYRQSLGQGLEFLIYFQGNSAPDKSGLPSDRFSAERTGGSVSTLTIQRTQQEDSAVYLCASSPGTVYEQYFGPGTRLTVT.

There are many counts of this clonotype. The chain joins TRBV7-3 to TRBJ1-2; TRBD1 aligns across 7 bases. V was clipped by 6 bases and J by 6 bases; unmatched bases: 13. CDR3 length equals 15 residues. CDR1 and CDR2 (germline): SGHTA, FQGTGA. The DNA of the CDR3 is TGTGCCAGCAGTTTCGGGACAGCAGCCCCGAATGGCTACACCTTC. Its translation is CASSFGTAAPNGYTF.

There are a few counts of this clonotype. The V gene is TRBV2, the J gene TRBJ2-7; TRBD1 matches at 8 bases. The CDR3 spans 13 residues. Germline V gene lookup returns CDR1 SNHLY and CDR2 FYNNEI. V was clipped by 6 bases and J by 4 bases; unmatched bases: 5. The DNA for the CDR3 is TGTGCCAGCAGCACCGGGACAGGTTACGAGCAGTACTTC. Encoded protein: CASSTGTGYEQYF.

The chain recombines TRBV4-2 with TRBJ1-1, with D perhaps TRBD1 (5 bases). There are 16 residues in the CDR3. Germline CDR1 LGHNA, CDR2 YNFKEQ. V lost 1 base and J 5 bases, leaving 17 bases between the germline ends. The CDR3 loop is CASSQVPPRDRTEAFF. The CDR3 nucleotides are TGTGCCAGCAGCCAAGTCCCTCCCAGGGACCGTACTGAAGCTTTCTTT.

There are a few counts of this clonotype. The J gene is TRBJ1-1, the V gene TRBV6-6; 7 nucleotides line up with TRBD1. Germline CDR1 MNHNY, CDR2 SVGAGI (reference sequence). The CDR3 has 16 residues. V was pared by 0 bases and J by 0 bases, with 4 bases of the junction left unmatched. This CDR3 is CASSYSPDRLNTEAFF. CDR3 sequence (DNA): TGTGCCAGCAGTTACTCCCCGGACAGGCTGAACACTGAAGCTTTCTTT.

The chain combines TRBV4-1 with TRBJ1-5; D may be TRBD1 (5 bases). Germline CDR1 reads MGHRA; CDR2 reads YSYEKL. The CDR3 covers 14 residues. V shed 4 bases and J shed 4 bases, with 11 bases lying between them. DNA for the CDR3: TGCGCCAGCAGCCTTTCAGGGCCGAATCAGCCCCAGCATTTT. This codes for CASSLSGPNQPQHF.

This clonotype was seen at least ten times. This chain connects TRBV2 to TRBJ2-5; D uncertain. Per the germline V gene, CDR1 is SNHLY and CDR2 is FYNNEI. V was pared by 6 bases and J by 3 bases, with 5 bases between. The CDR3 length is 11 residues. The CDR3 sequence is CASRGKETQYF. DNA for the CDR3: TGTGCCAGCAGGGGAAAAGAGACCCAGTACTTC.

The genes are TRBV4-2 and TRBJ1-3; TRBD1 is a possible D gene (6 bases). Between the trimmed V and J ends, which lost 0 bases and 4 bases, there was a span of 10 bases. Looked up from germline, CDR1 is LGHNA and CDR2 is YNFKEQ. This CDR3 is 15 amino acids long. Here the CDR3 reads CASSQDAGAGNTIYF. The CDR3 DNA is TGTGCCAGCAGCCAAGATGCAGGGGCCGGAAACACCATATATTTT.

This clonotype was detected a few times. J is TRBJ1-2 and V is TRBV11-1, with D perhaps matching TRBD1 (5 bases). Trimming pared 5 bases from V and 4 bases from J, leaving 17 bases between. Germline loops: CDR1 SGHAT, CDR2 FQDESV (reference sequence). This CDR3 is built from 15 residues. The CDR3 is CASSQGGRERYGYTF. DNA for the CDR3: TGTGCCAGCAGCCAGGGTGGCAGGGAGCGCTATGGCTACACCTTC.

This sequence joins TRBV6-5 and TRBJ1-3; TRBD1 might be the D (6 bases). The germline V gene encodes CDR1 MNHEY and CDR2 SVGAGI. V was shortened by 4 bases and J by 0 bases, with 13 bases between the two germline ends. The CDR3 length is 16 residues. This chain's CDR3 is CASSLDRSSSGNTIYF. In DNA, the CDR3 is TGTGCCAGCAGTTTGGACAGATCGAGCTCTGGAAACACCATATATTTT.

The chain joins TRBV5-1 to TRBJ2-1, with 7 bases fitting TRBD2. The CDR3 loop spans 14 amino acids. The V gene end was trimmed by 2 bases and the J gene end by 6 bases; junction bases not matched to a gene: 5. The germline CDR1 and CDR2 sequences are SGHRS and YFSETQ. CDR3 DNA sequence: TGCGCCAGCAGCTTCGGCGGGAGTGGCAATGAGCAGTTCTTC. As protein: CASSFGGSGNEQFF. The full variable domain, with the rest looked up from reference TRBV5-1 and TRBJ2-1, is KAGVTQTPRYLIKTRGQQVTLSCSPISGHRSVSWYQQTPGQGLQFLFEYFSETQRNKGNFPGRFSGRQFSNSRSEMNVSTLELGDSALYLCASSFGGSGNEQFFGPGTRLTVL.

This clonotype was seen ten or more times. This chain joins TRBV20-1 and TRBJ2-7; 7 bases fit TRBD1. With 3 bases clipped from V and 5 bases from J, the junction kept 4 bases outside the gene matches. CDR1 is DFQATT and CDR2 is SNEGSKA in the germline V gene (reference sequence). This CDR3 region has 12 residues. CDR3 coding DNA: TGCAGTGCTAGCGAAAGGGGGCACGAGCAGTACTTC. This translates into CSASERGHEQYF.

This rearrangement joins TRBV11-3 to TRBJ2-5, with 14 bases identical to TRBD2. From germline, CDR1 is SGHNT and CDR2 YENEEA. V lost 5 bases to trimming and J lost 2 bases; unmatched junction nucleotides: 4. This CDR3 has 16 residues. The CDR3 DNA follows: TGTGCCAGCAGCGCCCGACTAGCGGGGGGGCAAGAGACCCAGTACTTC. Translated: CASSARLAGGQETQYF.

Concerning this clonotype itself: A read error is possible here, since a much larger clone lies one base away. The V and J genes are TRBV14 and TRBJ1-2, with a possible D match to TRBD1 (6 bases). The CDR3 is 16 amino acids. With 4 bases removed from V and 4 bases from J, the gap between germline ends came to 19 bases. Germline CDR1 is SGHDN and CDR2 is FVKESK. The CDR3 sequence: CASSPTETGYGYGYTF. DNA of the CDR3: TGTGCCAGCAGCCCAACCGAGACAGGCTATGGCTATGGCTACACCTTC. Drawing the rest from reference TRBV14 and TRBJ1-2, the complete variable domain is EAGVTQFPSHSVIEKGQTVTLRCDPISGHDNLYWYRRVMGKEIKFLLHFVKESKQDESGMPNNRFLAERTGGTYSTLKVQPAELEDSGVYFCASSPTETGYGYGYTFGSGTRLTVV.

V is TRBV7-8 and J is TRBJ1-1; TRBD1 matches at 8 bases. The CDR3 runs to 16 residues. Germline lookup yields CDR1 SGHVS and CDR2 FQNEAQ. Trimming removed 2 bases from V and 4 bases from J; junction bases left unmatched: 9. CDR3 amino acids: CASSLWGATGGTEAFF. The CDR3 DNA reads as TGTGCCAGCAGCTTATGGGGAGCCACAGGGGGCACTGAAGCTTTCTTT. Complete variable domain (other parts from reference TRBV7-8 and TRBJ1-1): GAGVSQSPRYKVAKRGQDVALRCDPISGHVSLFWYQQALGQGPEFLTYFQNEAQLDKSGLPSDRFFAERPEGSVSTLKIQRTQQEDSAVYLCASSLWGATGGTEAFFGQGTRLTVV.

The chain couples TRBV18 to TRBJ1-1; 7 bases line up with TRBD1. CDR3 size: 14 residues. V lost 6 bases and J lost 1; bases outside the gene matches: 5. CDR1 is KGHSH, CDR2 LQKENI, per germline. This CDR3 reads CASSATGKNTEAFF. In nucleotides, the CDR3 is TGTGCCAGCTCCGCGACAGGGAAGAACACTGAAGCTTTCTTT.

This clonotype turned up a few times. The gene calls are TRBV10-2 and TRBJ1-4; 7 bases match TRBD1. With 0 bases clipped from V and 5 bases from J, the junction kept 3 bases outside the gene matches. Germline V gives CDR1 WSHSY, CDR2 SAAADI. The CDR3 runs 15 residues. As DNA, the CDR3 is TGCGCCAGCAGTGAGTCGACAGGGTTGAATGAAAAACTGTTTTTT. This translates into CASSESTGLNEKLFF.

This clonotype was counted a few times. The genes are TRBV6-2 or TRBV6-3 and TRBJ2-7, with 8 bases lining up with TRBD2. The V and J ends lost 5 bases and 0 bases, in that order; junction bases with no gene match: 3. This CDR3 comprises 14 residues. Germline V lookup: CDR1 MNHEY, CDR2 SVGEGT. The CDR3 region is CASSTGGASYEQYF. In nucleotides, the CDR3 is TGTGCCAGCAGTACGGGAGGGGCCTCCTACGAGCAGTACTTC.